These 10 T cell receptor beta chains share one sample of origin, sequenced in a study of T cell responses to AZD1222 COVID-19 vaccine. Clones were sequenced by immunoSEQ multiplex PCR, and TCRdb holds only the in-frame ones, with some missing. Among about 200,000 clones listed, roughly 90% were seen once. The material was peripheral blood, obtained 28 days after the second AZD1222 dose. Every receptor here comes from an adult who received the AZD1222 COVID-19 vaccine.

The gene calls are TRBV9 and TRBJ2-7; possible D gene TRBD1, 5 bases. Between the trimmed V and J ends, which lost 3 bases and 0 bases, there was a span of 25 bases. Per germline, CDR1 SGDLS and CDR2 YYNGEE. CDR3 length: 19 residues. The CDR3 region is CASSASRVQTVQTSYEQYF. Here the CDR3 DNA reads TGTGCCAGCAGCGCGTCTCGAGTCCAGACAGTTCAGACCTCCTACGAGCAGTACTTC.

This clone has a handful of counts. The chain employs TRBV5-1 and TRBJ2-1; 7 bases are a match to TRBD2. The CDR3 contains 16 residues. V was clipped by 6 bases and J by 1 base; unmatched bases: 10. Germline CDR1 SGHRS, CDR2 YFSETQ. The CDR3: CASTHPGGDSYNEQFF. The CDR3 nucleotides are TGCGCCAGCACCCATCCGGGGGGAGATTCCTACAATGAGCAGTTCTTC.

The chain uses TRBV28 and TRBJ1-2; weak D call: TRBD1 (5 bases). Trimming left V 6 bases short and J 4 bases short, with 21 bases between. Germline values: CDR1 MDHEN, CDR2 SYDVKM. CDR3 size: 16 residues. The CDR3: CASRARGGLLLYGYTF. CDR3 DNA sequence: TGTGCCAGCAGAGCTCGGGGCGGACTACTCCTCTATGGCTACACCTTC.

This clone was seen once. The chain links TRBV29-1 to TRBJ1-5; TRBD1 matches at 7 bases. The CDR3 contains 13 residues. Germline lookup yields CDR1 SQVTM and CDR2 ANQGSEA. The trim removed 7 bases at V and 3 bases at J, leaving 6 bases unmatched. CDR3 nucleotide sequence: TGCAGCGCCGCCGGGACAGACAATCAGCCCCAGCATTTT. Residues: CSAAGTDNQPQHF.

This clone was recorded once. The chain is built from TRBV28 and TRBJ2-3; D gene uncertain. This CDR3 is 12 amino acids long. V was pared by 7 bases and J by 3 bases, with 8 bases between. The germline V gene has CDR1 MDHEN and CDR2 SYDVKM. For the CDR3, the DNA is TGTGCCAGCAAGGATCCTACAGATACGCAGTATTTT. Residues: CASKDPTDTQYF. Using reference TRBV28 and TRBJ2-3 for the parts outside the CDR3, the full variable domain is DVKVTQSSRYLVKRTGEKVFLECVQDMDHENMFWYRQDPGLGLRLIYFSYDVKMKEKGDIPEGYSVSREKKERFSLILESASTNQTSMYLCASKDPTDTQYFGPGTRLTVL.

The chain recombines TRBV10-3 with TRBJ2-1; tentatively, D is TRBD2 (5 bases). Deletions cut 4 bases from V and 0 bases from J, with 10 bases between. Germline V gene data show CDR1 as ENHRY and CDR2 as SYGVKD. The CDR3 length is 15 residues. The DNA for the CDR3 is TGTGCCATCAGTGTACTTGGGAGCTCCTACAATGAGCAGTTCTTC. This gives the protein CAISVLGSSYNEQFF.

This rearrangement joins TRBV7-2 to TRBJ2-2; TRBD1 aligns across 7 bases. The ends lost 3 bases at V and 6 bases at J; junction bases unmatched: 4. CDR1 and CDR2 from the germline V gene are SGHTA and FQGNSA. The CDR3 totals 14 residues. The CDR3 is CASSFDRVPGELFF. The CDR3 DNA reads TGTGCCAGCAGCTTTGACAGGGTACCCGGGGAGCTGTTTTTT.

In DNA form, the CDR3 reads TGTGCCAGCAGGACCGGGACTAGCGGGAGGATCGGGCAGTTCTTC. The encoded protein is CASRTGTSGRIGQFF. V usage is TRBV2 and J usage is TRBJ2-1, with 15 bases matching TRBD2. In germline, CDR1 is SNHLY, CDR2 FYNNEI. CDR3 length equals 15 residues. V trimming: 6 bases; J trimming: 12 bases; junction bases outside the gene matches: 9.

The chain recombines TRBV7-3 with TRBJ1-1; D gene unclear. The CDR3 is made up of 14 amino acids. Germline V lookup: CDR1 SGHTA, CDR2 FQGTGA. Trimming shortened V by 0 bases and J by 0 bases, and 5 bases separated the two germline ends. CDR3 in amino acids: CASSLTGLNTEAFF. The CDR3, as DNA: TGTGCCAGCAGCTTAACAGGGTTGAACACTGAAGCTTTCTTT.

The V gene is TRBV19, the J gene TRBJ1-5; 8 nucleotides line up with TRBD1. This CDR3 is 13 amino acids long. Germline V gene sequence: CDR1 LNHDA, CDR2 SQIVND (reference sequence). The trim removed 7 bases at V and 9 bases at J, leaving 8 bases unmatched. This CDR3 is CASNTDRVRPQHF. The CDR3 bases are TGTGCCAGTAACACGGACAGGGTACGGCCCCAGCATTTT.